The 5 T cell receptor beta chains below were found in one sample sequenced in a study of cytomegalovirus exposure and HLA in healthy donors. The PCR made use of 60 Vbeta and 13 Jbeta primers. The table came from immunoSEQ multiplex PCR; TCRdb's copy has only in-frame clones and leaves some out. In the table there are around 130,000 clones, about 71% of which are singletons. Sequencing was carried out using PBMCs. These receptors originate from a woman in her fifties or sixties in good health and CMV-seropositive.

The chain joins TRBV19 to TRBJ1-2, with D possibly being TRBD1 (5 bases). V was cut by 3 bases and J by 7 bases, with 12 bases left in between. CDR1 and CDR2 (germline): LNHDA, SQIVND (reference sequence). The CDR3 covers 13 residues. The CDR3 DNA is TGTGCCAGTAGTATCCGGAGCAGGGTTGGCTACACCTTC. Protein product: CASSIRSRVGYTF.

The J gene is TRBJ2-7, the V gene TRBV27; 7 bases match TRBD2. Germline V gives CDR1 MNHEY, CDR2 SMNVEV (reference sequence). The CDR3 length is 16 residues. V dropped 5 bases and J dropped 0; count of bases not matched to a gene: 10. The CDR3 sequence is CASSVTSARSSYEQYF. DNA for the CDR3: TGTGCCAGCAGTGTTACTAGCGCCAGGAGCTCCTACGAGCAGTACTTC.

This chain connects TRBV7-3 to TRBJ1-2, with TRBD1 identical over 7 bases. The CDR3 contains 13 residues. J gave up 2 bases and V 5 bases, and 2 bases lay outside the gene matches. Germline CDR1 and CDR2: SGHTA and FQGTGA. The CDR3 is CASSRGQNYGYTF. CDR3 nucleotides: TGTGCCAGCAGCCGGGGACAGAACTATGGCTACACCTTC.

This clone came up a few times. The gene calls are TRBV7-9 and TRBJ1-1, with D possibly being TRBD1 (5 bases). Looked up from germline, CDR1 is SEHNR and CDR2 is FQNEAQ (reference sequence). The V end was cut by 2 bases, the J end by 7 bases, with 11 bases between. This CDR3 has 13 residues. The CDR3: CASSLSTAFEAFF. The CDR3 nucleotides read TGTGCCAGCAGCTTATCGACAGCTTTTGAAGCTTTCTTT.

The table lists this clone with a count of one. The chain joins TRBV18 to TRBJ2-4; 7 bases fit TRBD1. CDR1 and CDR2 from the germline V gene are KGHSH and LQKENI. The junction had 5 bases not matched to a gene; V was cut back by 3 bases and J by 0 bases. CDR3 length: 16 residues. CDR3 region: CASSPGTALAKNIQYF. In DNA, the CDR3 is TGTGCCAGCTCACCCGGGACAGCTCTAGCCAAAAACATTCAGTACTTC.